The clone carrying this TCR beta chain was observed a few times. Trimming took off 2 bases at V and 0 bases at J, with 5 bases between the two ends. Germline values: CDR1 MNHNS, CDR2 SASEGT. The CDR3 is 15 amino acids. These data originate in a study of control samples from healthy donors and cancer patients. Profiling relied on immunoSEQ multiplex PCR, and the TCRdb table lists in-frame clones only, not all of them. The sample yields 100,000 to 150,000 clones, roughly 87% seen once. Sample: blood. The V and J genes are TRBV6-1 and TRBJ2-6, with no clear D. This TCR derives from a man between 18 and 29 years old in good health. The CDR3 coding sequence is TGTGCCAGCAGTGAACCGACCTCTGGGGCCAACGTCCTGACTTTC. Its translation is CASSEPTSGANVLTF.